The 8 T cell receptor beta chains reported below all come from one sample, sequenced in a study of shared clonotypes between healthy human individuals. The method was immunoSEQ multiplex PCR; TCRdb's version includes in-frame clones alone and lacks a portion of them. The repertoire holds approximately 2.5 million clones, with approximately 92% as singletons. Material for sequencing was naive CD4+ T cells sorted from blood. Specified subset: CD45RA+ positively selected. Every receptor here comes from a man younger than 35 in good health.

The chain uses TRBV6-5 and TRBJ2-1; 8 nucleotides align to TRBD2. V shed 6 bases, J shed 13 bases, and the junction held 11 bases outside the gene matches. The V gene's germline CDR1 is MNHEY and CDR2 SVGAGI. This CDR3 has 13 residues. The CDR3 spells CASSEGVAGRQFF. The CDR3 bases are TGTGCCAGCAGCGAAGGGGTAGCGGGGCGACAGTTCTTC.

The CDR3 protein is CASSLGTGRGDTQYF. CDR3 sequence (DNA): TGTGCCAGCAGCTTGGGGACAGGGAGGGGGGATACGCAGTATTTT. This sequence joins TRBV5-4 and TRBJ2-3; maybe TRBD1 (8 bases). V lost 0 bases and J lost 6, with 14 bases in between. CDR3 length: 15 residues. Germline V gene lookup returns CDR1 SGHNT and CDR2 YYREEE (reference sequence). The full variable domain, completed using reference TRBV5-4 and TRBJ2-3, is ETGVTQSPTHLIKTRGQQVTLRCSSQSGHNTVSWYQQALGQGPQFIFQYYREEENGRGNFPPRFSGLQFPNYSSELNVNALELDDSALYLCASSLGTGRGDTQYFGPGTRLTVL.

A note on this clone: The sample has other DNA sequences that encode this CDR3 too. This chain joins TRBV18 and TRBJ2-7, with a tentative D call TRBD2 (6 bases). This CDR3 spans 14 amino acids. The germline V gene has CDR1 KGHSH and CDR2 LQKENI. The V end lost 3 bases, the J end lost 4 bases, and 13 bases lay between the germline ends. CDR3 sequence: CASSPGLGSYEQYF. In DNA, the CDR3 is TGTGCCAGCTCACCGGGTCTCGGGAGTTACGAGCAGTACTTC.

This clone showed up just a few times. A junction boundary mismatches the germline segment, possibly from a read error. The chain links TRBV7-9 to TRBJ2-1; weak D call: TRBD2 (6 bases). The CDR3 runs 12 residues. Germline V gene sequence: CDR1 SEHNR, CDR2 FQNEAQ (reference sequence). CDR3 bases: TGTGCCAGCAGCTTCTCGGAGGGATCCAGGATCTTC. As protein: CASSFSEGSRIF.

This chain joins TRBV5-1 and TRBJ2-5; 9 nucleotides agree with TRBD1. TRBJ2-7 matches the DNA end more closely, so the J call is doubtful. The germline CDR1 and CDR2 sequences are SGHRS and YFSETQ. The CDR3 has 13 residues. Here the CDR3 reads CASSSTTGGEQYF. CDR3 nucleotide sequence: TGCGCCAGCAGTAGCACGACAGGGGGCGAGCAGTACTTC.

This clone was found once. Other DNA sequences in this sample translate to the same CDR3. The chain carries TRBV19 and TRBJ2-2; D not resolved. Germline V gene sequence: CDR1 LNHDA, CDR2 SQIVND (reference sequence). V lost 3 bases, J lost 1 base, and 6 bases lay in between. The CDR3 has 14 residues. CDR3 nucleotides: TGTGCCAGTAGTATTGGGCGGAACACCGGGGAGCTGTTTTTT. Amino acids: CASSIGRNTGELFF. Supplemented by reference TRBV19 and TRBJ2-2, the full variable domain reads DGGITQSPKYLFRKEGQNVTLSCEQNLNHDAMYWYRQDPGQGLRLIYYSQIVNDFQKGDIAEGYSVSREKKESFPLTVTSAQKNPTAFYLCASSIGRNTGELFFGEGSRLTVL.

The CDR3 sequence is CASSGTVGLTRRPQHF. The CDR3 DNA sequence: TGTGCCAGTAGTGGGACAGTTGGGTTGACAAGAAGGCCCCAGCATTTT. The J gene is TRBJ1-5, the V gene TRBV19; 7 bases align to TRBD1. The CDR3 spans 16 residues. With V trimmed by 5 bases and J by 9 bases, 16 bases remained unmatched. Germline V lookup: CDR1 LNHDA, CDR2 SQIVND (reference sequence).

Notes on this clone: This CDR3 is also generated by other DNA sequences in the sample. CDR3 loop: CASSLASGTNTGELFF. The CDR3 region has the DNA TGTGCCAGCAGCTTGGCTAGCGGGACGAACACCGGGGAGCTGTTTTTT. This chain connects TRBV7-9 to TRBJ2-2; 9 nucleotides line up with TRBD2. Germline CDR1 reads SEHNR; CDR2 reads FQNEAQ (reference sequence). CDR3 size: 16 residues. V shed 3 bases and J 0 bases; nucleotides not matched to a gene: 2.